The 17 T cell receptor beta chains given below trace back to one sample, sequenced in a study of blood T cell repertoires in COVID-19. Sequencing was performed with immunoSEQ multiplex PCR; in TCRdb, only in-frame clones are kept and a portion is missing. The sample consists of 200,000 to 300,000 clones, 75% to 85% of them appearing once. Sequenced sample: peripheral blood. These receptors originate from a man aged 40-49 years who had recovered from COVID-19.

The chain carries TRBV11-2 and TRBJ1-5; maybe TRBD1 (5 bases). This CDR3 comprises 15 residues. V was pared by 4 bases and J by 2 bases, with 12 bases between. Germline V CDR1 and CDR2: SGHAT, FQNNGV. CDR3 amino acids: CASSWGGTGNQPQHF. The CDR3 coding sequence is TGTGCCAGCAGCTGGGGGGGTACGGGCAATCAGCCCCAGCATTTT.

This rearrangement joins TRBV5-6 to TRBJ1-2; a possible D gene is TRBD1 (6 bases). CDR3 length equals 15 residues. The V and J ends lost 4 bases and 7 bases respectively, with 20 bases between them. Germline V lookup: CDR1 SGHDT, CDR2 YYEEEE. The CDR3 sequence: CASSLRGGPLLGYTF. CDR3 DNA sequence: TGTGCCAGCAGCCTAAGAGGGGGTCCACTTCTTGGCTACACCTTC.

The chain recombines TRBV20-1 with TRBJ2-7; TRBD2 matches at 14 bases. The CDR3 is 16 residues long. V lost 3 bases and J lost 6; bases outside the gene matches: 10. Per the germline V gene, CDR1 is DFQATT and CDR2 is SNEGSKA (reference sequence). The CDR3 region has the DNA TGCAGTGCTAGTGGGACTAGCGGGGGCACCCGCCGCGAGCAGTACTTC. Amino acids: CSASGTSGGTRREQYF.

The J gene is TRBJ2-3, the V gene TRBV30, with 12 bases identical to TRBD2. V lost 5 bases, J lost 6 bases, and 3 bases stayed unmatched. The V gene's germline CDR1 is GTSNPN and CDR2 SVGIG (reference sequence). The CDR3 runs 13 residues. This CDR3 reads CAWLAGGTDTQYF. CDR3 DNA sequence: TGTGCCTGGCTAGCGGGAGGGACTGATACGCAGTATTTT.

V usage is TRBV4-1 and J usage is TRBJ1-6; D call uncertain. Between the trimmed V and J ends, which lost 0 bases and 5 bases, there was a span of 11 bases. The CDR3 consists of 16 residues. Looked up from germline, CDR1 is MGHRA and CDR2 is YSYEKL. In DNA, the CDR3 is TGCGCCAGCAGCCAAGAAAGTTCAGGAAATAATTCACCCCTCCACTTT. Amino acids: CASSQESSGNNSPLHF.

This clone was recorded once. The chain uses TRBV7-9 and TRBJ1-1, with D maybe TRBD1 (5 bases). The CDR3 contains 15 residues. Germline V CDR1 and CDR2: SEHNR, FQNEAQ (reference sequence). V lost 2 bases and J lost 1, with 11 bases in between. This CDR3 reads CASSLSQGGNTEAFF. The CDR3, as DNA: TGTGCCAGCAGCTTATCTCAGGGTGGGAACACTGAAGCTTTCTTT.

The V gene is TRBV11-2, the J gene TRBJ1-1; the D gene is possibly TRBD1 (6 bases). The germline CDR1 and CDR2 sequences are SGHAT and FQNNGV. Trimming removed 7 bases at V and 7 bases at J, with 13 bases between. The CDR3 contains 12 residues. DNA for the CDR3: TGTGCCAGCACCTTTGGGGGCGGTGAAGCTTTCTTT. This gives the protein CASTFGGGEAFF.

The J gene is TRBJ2-5, the V gene TRBV11-3; D is perhaps TRBD2 (5 bases). Germline V CDR1 and CDR2: SGHNT, YENEEA. V dropped 5 bases and J dropped 4 bases, with 20 bases sitting between them. The CDR3 loop spans 16 amino acids. The CDR3 DNA sequence: TGTGCCAGCAGCATAGCCGGGGATGCGCGAGGAGAGACCCAGTACTTC. It yields the protein CASSIAGDARGETQYF. The full variable domain, with the rest looked up from reference TRBV11-3 and TRBJ2-5, is EAGVVQSPRYKIIEKKQPVAFWCNPISGHNTLYWYLQNLGQGPELLIRYENEEAVDDSQLPKDRFSAERLKGVDSTLKIQPAELGDSAVYLCASSIAGDARGETQYFGPGTRLLVL.

The V and J genes are TRBV5-4 and TRBJ2-7; the D gene is possibly TRBD1 (6 bases). Germline CDR1 SGHNT, CDR2 YYREEE (reference sequence). This CDR3 is 14 amino acids long. The V end was cut by 2 bases, the J end by 0 bases, with 9 bases between. CDR3 bases: TGTGCCAGCAGCTTTGACAGGTTCTCCTACGAGCAGTACTTC. Translation: CASSFDRFSYEQYF. The whole variable domain, filled in from reference TRBV5-4 and TRBJ2-7, reads ETGVTQSPTHLIKTRGQQVTLRCSSQSGHNTVSWYQQALGQGPQFIFQYYREEENGRGNFPPRFSGLQFPNYSSELNVNALELDDSALYLCASSFDRFSYEQYFGPGTRLTVT.

The V call is TRBV9, the J call TRBJ1-3; no reliable D call. V lost 1 base and J 2 bases, leaving 10 bases between the germline ends. The CDR3 consists of 15 residues. Germline V lookup: CDR1 SGDLS, CDR2 YYNGEE. CDR3 sequence (DNA): TGTGCCAGCAGCGTATCGATCGGGGCTGGAAACACCATATATTTT. Residues: CASSVSIGAGNTIYF. Using reference TRBV9 and TRBJ1-3 for the parts outside the CDR3, the full variable domain is DSGVTQTPKHLITATGQRVTLRCSPRSGDLSVYWYQQSLDQGLQFLIQYYNGEERAKGNILERFSAQQFPDLHSELNLSSLELGDSALYFCASSVSIGAGNTIYFGEGSWLTVV.

This clone appeared once. The V call is TRBV4-1, the J call TRBJ2-7; 7 positions match TRBD2. This CDR3 is 14 amino acids long. The germline V gene encodes CDR1 MGHRA and CDR2 YSYEKL. After removal of 0 bases from V and 3 bases from J, the junction contained 2 bases not matched to a gene. Here the CDR3 DNA reads TGCGCCAGCAGCCAAGACCCGGGGGGCTACGAGCAGTACTTC. This codes for CASSQDPGGYEQYF.

In this sample, this clone turned up once. V usage is TRBV11-3 and J usage is TRBJ1-1; the match to TRBD1 covers 9 bases. The germline V gene encodes CDR1 SGHNT and CDR2 YENEEA. The junction had 1 base not matched to a gene; V was cut back by 2 bases and J by 3 bases. This CDR3 is 14 amino acids long. CDR3 sequence (DNA): TGTGCCAGCAGCTTAAGACAGGGGGACACTGAAGCTTTCTTT. Residues: CASSLRQGDTEAFF.

This clone occurred once. This chain connects TRBV6-2 or TRBV6-3 to TRBJ1-1, with 8 bases that match TRBD1. With V trimmed by 4 bases and J by 4 bases, 2 bases remained unmatched. CDR1 is MNHEY, CDR2 SVGEGT, per germline. The CDR3 consists of 13 residues. The CDR3 nucleotides read TGTGCCAGCAGTTTTGACAGGGGCACTGAAGCTTTCTTT. As protein: CASSFDRGTEAFF.

J is TRBJ2-1 and V is TRBV19, with 7 nucleotides matching TRBD1. The V gene's germline CDR1 is LNHDA and CDR2 SQIVND (reference sequence). CDR3 length: 16 amino acids. The J segment lost 0 bases and the V segment lost 5 bases, leaving 7 bases of the junction unmatched. CDR3 coding DNA: TGTGCCAGTAGTGTCGACAGGGAGAGCTCCTACAATGAGCAGTTCTTC. This codes for CASSVDRESSYNEQFF.

The gene calls are TRBV7-7 and TRBJ2-5; 7 positions match TRBD1. Germline loops: CDR1 SSHAT, CDR2 FNYEAQ (reference sequence). Germline trimming cut 5 bases from V and 1 base from J; bases unmatched to any gene: 7. The CDR3 totals 15 residues. The CDR3 protein is CASSLRDRIQETQYF. The CDR3, as DNA: TGTGCCAGCAGCCTCCGGGACAGAATCCAAGAGACCCAGTACTTC.

The count of this clone is one. CDR3: CASSSTWGLANYGYTF. The CDR3 coding sequence is TGTGCCAGCAGTTCCACCTGGGGGCTCGCTAACTATGGCTACACCTTC. The chain combines TRBV27 with TRBJ1-2; D perhaps matches TRBD1 (6 bases). V dropped 4 bases and J dropped 0 bases, with 15 bases sitting between them. The CDR3 contains 16 residues. Germline V lookup: CDR1 MNHEY, CDR2 SMNVEV (reference sequence).

As for this clone: Other DNA sequences in this specimen translate into the identical CDR3. The chain is built from TRBV6-5 and TRBJ1-2, with 11 bases matching TRBD1. Trimming took 0 bases from V and 5 from J; bases not matched to a gene: 5. CDR3 length equals 16 residues. CDR1 is MNHEY, CDR2 SVGAGI, per germline. The CDR3: CASSYSRTGGRYGYTF. DNA of the CDR3: TGTGCCAGCAGTTACTCGAGGACAGGGGGCCGGTATGGCTACACCTTC.